This TCR beta chain was recovered during a study of monozygotic twins with inflammatory bowel disease. Making each TCR library took 3,500 to 4,000 ng of total RNA. Following a re-call of the 5' RACE reads, TCRdb has one entry per CDR3 protein and lacks DNA. Its clone listing holds 300,000 to 400,000 distinct CDR3 sequences. The source material was blood. This clonotype originated in a human donor with ulcerative colitis or Crohn's disease, or a healthy co-twin of an affected twin (not recorded which).

The chain's CDR3 is CASSQDYPADYNEQFF. This chain links TRBV4-3 with TRBJ2-1; lacking DNA, the TRBD2 call made by TCRdb goes unchecked. Germline CDR1 LGHNA, CDR2 YSLEER. CDR3 size: 16 residues.